The present T cell receptor (beta chain) was sequenced within a study of blood T cell repertoires in COVID-19. Study overall: Spain, Italy and the United States supplied samples that represented acute and convalescent COVID-19.

This CDR3 comprises 17 residues. The germline V and J ends were trimmed by 6 bases and 4 bases, with 25 bases remaining between them. Per the germline V gene, CDR1 is MDHEN and CDR2 is SYDVKM. The table came from immunoSEQ multiplex PCR; TCRdb's copy has only in-frame clones and leaves some out. The sample lists some 120,000 clones, 81% occurring once. The Seattle patients, enrolled during active infection, were followed longitudinally. Specimen: peripheral blood. This sequence joins TRBV28 and TRBJ2-7, with D perhaps TRBD1 (6 bases). The clonotype was recovered from a man aged 25-45 years with COVID-19, enrolled during active disease. The chain's CDR3 is CASRSPILRGTEYEQYF. CDR3 sequence (DNA): TGTGCCAGCAGAAGCCCTATTCTCAGGGGTACCGAATACGAGCAGTACTTC.